This T cell receptor beta chain appears in the sequencing data of a study of OX40 agonist ivuxolimab in advanced cancers. Study context: At 0.01 to 10 mg/kg, ivuxolimab was administered intravenously to patients every 2 weeks. Patients with prior anti-PD-1, anti-PD-L1 or anti-CTLA-4 therapy were eligible; 40% had some.

Overall study results and limits: Expansion of clones was among the lowest in partial responders at 0.1-3.0 mg/kg.

Sequencing used immunoSEQ multiplex PCR; TCRdb keeps in-frame clones, though not all of them. The sample lists around 13,000 clones; approximately 80% were seen once. CDR1 is SGHRS, CDR2 YFSETQ, per germline. The CDR3 loop spans 15 amino acids. Trimming pared 0 bases from V and 3 bases from J, leaving 12 bases between. As regards this clone: What it recognizes is unknown.

V usage is TRBV5-1 and J usage is TRBJ1-1, with D tentatively TRBD1 (5 bases). The specimen was CD4+ or CD8+ T cells sorted from blood, collected in a trial of the OX40 agonist ivuxolimab. This TCR was recovered from an adult with an advanced solid tumor such as melanoma, head and neck, liver or kidney cancer. The CDR3 bases are TGCGCCAGCAGCTTGGCCACCCTGGGGGACACTGAAGCTTTCTTT. Its translation: CASSLATLGDTEAFF.